This paragraph covers one T cell receptor beta chain sequence. As yet, its antigen is unknown. The data were obtained in a study of cytomegalovirus exposure and HLA in healthy donors. Study-wide context: HLA-typed donors contributed 65 million to 95 million unique TCRs, which were held in an early data release.

PCR was performed using 60 Vbeta and 13 Jbeta primers. Some clones are missing from TCRdb's copy, which holds only in-frame ones; the method was immunoSEQ multiplex PCR. The data show around 130,000 clones, roughly four fifths seen once. Findings and caveats of the study: V- and J-gene trimming in TCR beta was tied to a missense DCLRE1C variant by an analysis performed later.

The V gene's germline CDR1 is MNHNS and CDR2 SASEGT. This CDR3 contains 13 residues. The germline V and J ends were trimmed by 4 bases and 6 bases, with 11 bases remaining between them. The TCR originated in a man between 35 and 55 years old in good health and CMV-seronegative. The gene calls are TRBV6-1 and TRBJ2-3, with D perhaps TRBD2 (5 bases). Material for sequencing was PBMCs. CDR3 nucleotides: TGTGCCAGCAGTGTACCGGGCGGGGATACGCAGTATTTT. Protein sequence: CASSVPGGDTQYF.